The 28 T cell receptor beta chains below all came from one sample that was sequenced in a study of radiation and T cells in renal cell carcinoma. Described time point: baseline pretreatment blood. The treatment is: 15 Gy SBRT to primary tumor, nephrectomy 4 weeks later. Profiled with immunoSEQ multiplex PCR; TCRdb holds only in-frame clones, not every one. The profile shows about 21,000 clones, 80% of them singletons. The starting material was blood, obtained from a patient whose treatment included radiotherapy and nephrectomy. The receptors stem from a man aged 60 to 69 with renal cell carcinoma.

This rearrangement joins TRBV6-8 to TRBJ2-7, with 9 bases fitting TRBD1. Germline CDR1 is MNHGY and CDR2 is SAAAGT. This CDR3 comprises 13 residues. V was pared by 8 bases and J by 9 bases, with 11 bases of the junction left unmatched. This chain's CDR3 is CASRTGGANGQYF. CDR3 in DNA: TGTGCCAGCCGAACAGGGGGCGCGAACGGGCAGTACTTC.

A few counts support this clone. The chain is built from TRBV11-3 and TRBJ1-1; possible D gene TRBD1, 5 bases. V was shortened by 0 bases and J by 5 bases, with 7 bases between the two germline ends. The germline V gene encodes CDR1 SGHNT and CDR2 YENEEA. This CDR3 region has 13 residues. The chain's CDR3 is CASSLDRGTEAFF. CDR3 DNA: TGTGCCAGCAGCTTAGATCGGGGGACTGAAGCTTTCTTT.

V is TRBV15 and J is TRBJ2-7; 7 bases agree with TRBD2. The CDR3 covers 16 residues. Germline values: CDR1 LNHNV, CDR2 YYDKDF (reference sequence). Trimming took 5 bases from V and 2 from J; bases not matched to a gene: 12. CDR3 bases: TGTGCCACCAGCGTTGGGGGGGTTAGCGGAGCCTACGAGCAGTACTTC. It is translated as CATSVGGVSGAYEQYF.

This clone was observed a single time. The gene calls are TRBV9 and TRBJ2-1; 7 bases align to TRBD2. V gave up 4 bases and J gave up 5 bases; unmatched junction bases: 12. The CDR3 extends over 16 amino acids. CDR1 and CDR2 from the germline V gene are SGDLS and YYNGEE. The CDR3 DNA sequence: TGTGCCAGCAGCCTCACTCTCTGGACTAGTCACAATGAGCAGTTCTTC. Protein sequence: CASSLTLWTSHNEQFF.

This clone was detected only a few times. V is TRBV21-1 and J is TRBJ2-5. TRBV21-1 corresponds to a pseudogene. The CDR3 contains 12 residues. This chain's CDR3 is CASSSLEETQYF. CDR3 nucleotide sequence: TGTGCCAGCAGCAGCCTGGAAGAGACCCAGTACTTC.

The CDR3 DNA follows: TGTGCCAGCAGCAAACCACAGGACAGGGGGAAAAAACTGTTTTTT. Translating gives CASSKPQDRGKKLFF. V and J are TRBV5-6 and TRBJ1-4; 10 bases line up with TRBD1. With V trimmed by 4 bases and J by 9 bases, 9 bases remained unmatched. The CDR3 spans 15 residues. Germline CDR1 SGHDT, CDR2 YYEEEE.

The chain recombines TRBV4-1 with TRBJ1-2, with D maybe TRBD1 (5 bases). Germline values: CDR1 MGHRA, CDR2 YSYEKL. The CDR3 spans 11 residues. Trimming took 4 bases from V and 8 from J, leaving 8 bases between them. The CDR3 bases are TGCGCCAGCAGCCCAGGGTGGGGCTACACCTTC. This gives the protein CASSPGWGYTF.

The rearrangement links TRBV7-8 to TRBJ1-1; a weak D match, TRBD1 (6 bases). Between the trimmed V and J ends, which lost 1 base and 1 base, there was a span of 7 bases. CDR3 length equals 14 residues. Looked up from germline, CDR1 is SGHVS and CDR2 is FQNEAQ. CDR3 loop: CASSLVGGNTEAFF. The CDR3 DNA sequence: TGTGCCAGCAGCTTAGTAGGGGGGAACACTGAAGCTTTCTTT.

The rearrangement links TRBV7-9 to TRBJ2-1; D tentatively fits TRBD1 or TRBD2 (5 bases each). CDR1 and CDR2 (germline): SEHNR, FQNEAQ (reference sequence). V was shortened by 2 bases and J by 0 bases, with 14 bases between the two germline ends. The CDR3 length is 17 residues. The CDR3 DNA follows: TGTGCCAGCAGCTTACTACTTACGGGACCCTCCTACAATGAGCAGTTCTTC. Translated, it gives CASSLLLTGPSYNEQFF.

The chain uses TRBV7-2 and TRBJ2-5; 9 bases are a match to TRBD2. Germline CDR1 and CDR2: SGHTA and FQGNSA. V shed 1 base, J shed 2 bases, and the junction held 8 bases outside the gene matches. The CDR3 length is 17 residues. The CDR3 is CASSLGRAGGPQETQYF. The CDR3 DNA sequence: TGTGCCAGCAGCTTAGGTCGAGCGGGAGGCCCTCAAGAGACCCAGTACTTC.

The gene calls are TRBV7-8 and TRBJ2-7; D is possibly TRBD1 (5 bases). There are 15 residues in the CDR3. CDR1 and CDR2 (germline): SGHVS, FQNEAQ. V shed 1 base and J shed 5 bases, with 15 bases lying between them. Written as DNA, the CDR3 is TGTGCCAGCAGCTTAGAGGGGCAGATAAATCACGAGCAGTACTTC. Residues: CASSLEGQINHEQYF.

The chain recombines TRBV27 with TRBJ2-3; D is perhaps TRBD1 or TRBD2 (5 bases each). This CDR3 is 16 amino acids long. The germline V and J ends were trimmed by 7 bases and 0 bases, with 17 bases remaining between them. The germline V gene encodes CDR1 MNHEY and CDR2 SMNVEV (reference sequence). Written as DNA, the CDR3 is TGTGCCAGCACCCGGAGTTGGGGGAGTAGCACAGATACGCAGTATTTT. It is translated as CASTRSWGSSTDTQYF.

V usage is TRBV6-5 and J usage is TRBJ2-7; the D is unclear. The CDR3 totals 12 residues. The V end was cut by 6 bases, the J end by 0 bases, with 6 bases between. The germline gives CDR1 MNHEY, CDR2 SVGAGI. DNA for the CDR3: TGTGCCAGCAGCAAGAGCTCCTACGAGCAGTACTTC. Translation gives CASSKSSYEQYF.

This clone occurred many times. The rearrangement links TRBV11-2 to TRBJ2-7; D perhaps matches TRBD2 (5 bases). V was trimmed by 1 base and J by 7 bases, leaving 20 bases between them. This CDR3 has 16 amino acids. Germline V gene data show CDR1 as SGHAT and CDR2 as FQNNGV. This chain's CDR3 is CASSLVGLRASGEQYF. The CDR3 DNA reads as TGTGCCAGCAGCTTAGTAGGTCTTCGGGCTTCGGGGGAGCAGTACTTC.

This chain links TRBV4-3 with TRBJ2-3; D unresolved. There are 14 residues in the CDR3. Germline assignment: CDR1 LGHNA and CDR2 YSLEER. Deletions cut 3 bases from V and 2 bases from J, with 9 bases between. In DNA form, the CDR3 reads TGCGCCAGCAGCCAGAGACACCTCACAGATACGCAGTATTTT. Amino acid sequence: CASSQRHLTDTQYF.

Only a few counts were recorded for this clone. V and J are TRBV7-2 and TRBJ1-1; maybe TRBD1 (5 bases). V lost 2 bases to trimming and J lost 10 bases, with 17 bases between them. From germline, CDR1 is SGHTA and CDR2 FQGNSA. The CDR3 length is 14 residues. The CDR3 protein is CASSLNAGRVAAFF. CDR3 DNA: TGTGCCAGCAGCTTAAATGCGGGGCGGGTTGCAGCTTTCTTT. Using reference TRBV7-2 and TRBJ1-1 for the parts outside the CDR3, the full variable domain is GAGVSQSPSNKVTEKGKDVELRCDPISGHTALYWYRQSLGQGLEFLIYFQGNSAPDKSGLPSDRFSAERTGGSVSTLTIQRTQQEDSAVYLCASSLNAGRVAAFFGQGTRLTVV.

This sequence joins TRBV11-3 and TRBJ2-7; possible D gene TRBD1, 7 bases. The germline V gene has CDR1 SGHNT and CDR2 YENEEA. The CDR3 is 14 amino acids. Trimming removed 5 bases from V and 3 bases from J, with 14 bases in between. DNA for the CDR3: TGTGCCAGCAGCCTCGGAGGGGACAGCTACGAGCAGTACTTC. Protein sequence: CASSLGGDSYEQYF.

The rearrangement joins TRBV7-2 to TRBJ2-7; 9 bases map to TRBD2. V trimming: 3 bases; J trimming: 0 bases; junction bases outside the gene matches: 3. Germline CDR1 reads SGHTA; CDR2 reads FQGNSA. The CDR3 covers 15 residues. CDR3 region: CASSLTSGSSYEQYF. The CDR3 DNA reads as TGTGCCAGCAGCTTGACTAGCGGTAGCTCCTACGAGCAGTACTTC.

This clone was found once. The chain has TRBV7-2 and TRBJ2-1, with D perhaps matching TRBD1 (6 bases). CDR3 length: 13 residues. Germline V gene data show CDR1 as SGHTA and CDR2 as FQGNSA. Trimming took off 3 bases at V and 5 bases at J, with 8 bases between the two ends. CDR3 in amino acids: CASSFNRDNEQFF. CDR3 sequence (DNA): TGTGCCAGCAGCTTTAACAGGGACAATGAGCAGTTCTTC.

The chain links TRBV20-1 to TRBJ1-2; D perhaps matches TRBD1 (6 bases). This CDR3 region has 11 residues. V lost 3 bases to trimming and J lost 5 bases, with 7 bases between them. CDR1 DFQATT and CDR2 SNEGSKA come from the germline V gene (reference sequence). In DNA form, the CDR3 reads TGCAGTGCTAGCAGGGGATATGGCTACACCTTC. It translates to CSASRGYGYTF.

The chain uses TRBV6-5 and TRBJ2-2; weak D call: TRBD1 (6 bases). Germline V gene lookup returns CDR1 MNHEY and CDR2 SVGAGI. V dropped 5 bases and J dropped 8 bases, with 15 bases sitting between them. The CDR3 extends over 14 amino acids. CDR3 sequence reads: CASSHRDNLGELFF. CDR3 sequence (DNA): TGTGCCAGCAGTCACCGGGACAATCTTGGGGAGCTGTTTTTT.

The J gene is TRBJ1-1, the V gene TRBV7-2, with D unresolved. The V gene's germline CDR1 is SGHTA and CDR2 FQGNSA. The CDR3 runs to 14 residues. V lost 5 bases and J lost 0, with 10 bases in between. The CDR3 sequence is CASSRQTVNTEAFF. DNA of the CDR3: TGTGCCAGCAGCCGTCAAACAGTGAACACTGAAGCTTTCTTT.

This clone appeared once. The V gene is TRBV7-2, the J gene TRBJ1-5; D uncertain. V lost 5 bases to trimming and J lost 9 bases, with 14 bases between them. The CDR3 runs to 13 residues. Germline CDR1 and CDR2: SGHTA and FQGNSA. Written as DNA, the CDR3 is TGTGCCAGCAGCCCCCCCGGTGAATGGCCCCAGCATTTT. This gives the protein CASSPPGEWPQHF.

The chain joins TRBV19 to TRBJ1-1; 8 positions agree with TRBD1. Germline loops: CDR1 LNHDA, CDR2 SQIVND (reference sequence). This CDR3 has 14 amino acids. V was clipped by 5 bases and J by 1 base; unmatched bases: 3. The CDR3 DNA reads TGTGCCAGTAGTGTCGGACAGGGGAACACTGAAGCTTTCTTT. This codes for CASSVGQGNTEAFF.

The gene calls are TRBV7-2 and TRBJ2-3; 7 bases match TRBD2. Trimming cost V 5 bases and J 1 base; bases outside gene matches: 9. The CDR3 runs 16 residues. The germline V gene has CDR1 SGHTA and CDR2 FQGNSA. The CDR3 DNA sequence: TGTGCCAGCAGCCCCAGGACTAGAACAGGCACAGATACGCAGTATTTT. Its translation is CASSPRTRTGTDTQYF.

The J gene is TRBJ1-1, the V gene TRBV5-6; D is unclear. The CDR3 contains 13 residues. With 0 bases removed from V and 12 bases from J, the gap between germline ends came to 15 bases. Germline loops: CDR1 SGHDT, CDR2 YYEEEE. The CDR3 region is CASSLVGHDTTFF. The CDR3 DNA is TGTGCCAGCAGCTTGGTGGGCCACGATACAACTTTCTTT.

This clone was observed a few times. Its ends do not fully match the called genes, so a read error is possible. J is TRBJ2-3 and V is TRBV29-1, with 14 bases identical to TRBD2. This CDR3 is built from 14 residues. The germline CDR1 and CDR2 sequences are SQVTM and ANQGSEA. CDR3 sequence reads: CSVGTSGSIDTQYF. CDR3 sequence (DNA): TGCAGCGTGGGGACTAGCGGGAGCATAGATACGCAGTATTTT.

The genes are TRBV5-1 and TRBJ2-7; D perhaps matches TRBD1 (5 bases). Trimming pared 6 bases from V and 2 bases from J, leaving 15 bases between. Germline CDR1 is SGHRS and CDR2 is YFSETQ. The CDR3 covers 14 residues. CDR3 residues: CASKPLPGPYEQYF. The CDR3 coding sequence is TGCGCCAGCAAGCCCCTCCCAGGGCCCTACGAGCAGTACTTC.